This entry lists 25 T cell receptor beta chains sequenced from one sample in a study of response to subunit inactivated influenza vaccine. TCRdb fed the RT-PCR reads into MiXCR, producing one record per CDR3 protein. The top ten clones hold 9.5% to 13% of a sample with about 800,000 distinct CDR3 sequences, 21% of them seen once. Sequences were derived from PBMCs from blood, sampled around 5 days after vaccination. These receptors all come from a man aged 45 to 65 who received an inactivated influenza vaccine.

V and J are TRBV20-1 and TRBJ1-5; 9 positions match TRBD1. The V gene's germline CDR1 is DFQATT and CDR2 SNEGSKA (reference sequence). With V trimmed by 3 bases and J by 7 bases, 10 bases remained unmatched. This CDR3 spans 15 amino acids. The CDR3 DNA reads as TGCAGTGCTAGCTTTGGACAGGGGCGAATACAGCCCCAGCATTTT. Amino acid sequence: CSASFGQGRIQPQHF.

In its sample, this clonotype was seen a few times. The rearrangement uses TRBV20-1 and TRBJ1-5, with D possibly being TRBD1 (5 bases). The CDR3 runs to 14 residues. Germline CDR1 DFQATT, CDR2 SNEGSKA (reference sequence). Trimming left V 2 bases short and J 4 bases short, with 12 bases between. CDR3 loop: CSARSLGPNQPQHF. The CDR3 region has the DNA TGCAGTGCTAGAAGTTTGGGACCGAATCAGCCCCAGCATTTT.

This chain uses TRBV7-8 with TRBJ2-5; possibly TRBD1 for D (5 bases). This CDR3 region has 14 residues. Germline lookup yields CDR1 SGHVS and CDR2 FQNEAQ. Trimming pared 6 bases from V and 1 base from J, leaving 12 bases between. This CDR3 reads CASSGRGTQETQYF. The DNA for the CDR3 is TGTGCCAGCAGTGGAAGGGGCACCCAAGAGACCCAGTACTTC.

The chain recombines TRBV7-6 with TRBJ1-1, with D hard to call. This CDR3 comprises 14 residues. With 5 bases removed from V and 4 bases from J, the gap between germline ends came to 14 bases. Per the germline V gene, CDR1 is SGHVS and CDR2 is FNYEAQ. The CDR3, as DNA: TGTGCCAGCAGCCCCCGTATCGGTTCCACTGAAGCTTTCTTT. Translating gives CASSPRIGSTEAFF.

The sample holds many counts of this clonotype. The chain links TRBV29-1 to TRBJ2-3, with TRBD1 matching 9 bases. This CDR3 has 14 residues. Germline CDR1 is SQVTM and CDR2 is ANQGSEA. CDR3 protein: CSGTGGAGTDTQYF. The CDR3 bases are TGCAGTGGAACAGGGGGCGCGGGCACAGATACGCAGTATTTT.

The J gene is TRBJ1-1, the V gene TRBV5-5; D not certain. The CDR3 is made up of 15 amino acids. V dropped 3 bases and J dropped 1 base, with 13 bases sitting between them. CDR1 and CDR2 from the germline V gene are SGHKS and YYEKEE (reference sequence). The CDR3 region is CASSYRGRGNTEAFF. The CDR3 DNA follows: TGTGCCAGCAGCTACCGCGGGAGAGGGAACACTGAAGCTTTCTTT.

In this sample, this clonotype turned up a few times. The CDR3 spells CATSTTAVEAFF. CDR3 DNA sequence: TGTGCCACCAGCACAACGGCAGTTGAAGCTTTCTTT. The rearrangement uses TRBV15 and TRBJ1-1; D not resolved. Germline V gene data show CDR1 as LNHNV and CDR2 as YYDKDF (reference sequence). The V end lost 4 bases, the J end lost 7 bases, and 10 bases lay between the germline ends. This CDR3 has 12 residues.

This clonotype showed up many times. The gene calls are TRBV28 and TRBJ2-3; D could derive from TRBD1 or TRBD2 (7 bases each). V was pared by 1 base and J by 3 bases, with 20 bases between. CDR1 is MDHEN and CDR2 is SYDVKM in the germline V gene. CDR3 length equals 18 residues. The CDR3 DNA is TGTGCCAGCAGTTTATTGATCCCCGACAGGGAGGGGACAGATACGCAGTATTTT. This codes for CASSLLIPDREGTDTQYF.

In its sample, this clonotype was seen a few times. The chain employs TRBV10-3 and TRBJ1-6; D gene ambiguous. Per the germline V gene, CDR1 is ENHRY and CDR2 is SYGVKD. CDR3 length equals 13 residues. V lost 6 bases, J lost 8 bases, and 11 bases lay in between. This CDR3 reads CAIRVDRDSPLHF. In DNA, the CDR3 is TGTGCCATCAGGGTTGATCGGGATTCACCCCTCCACTTT.

This clonotype was counted ten times or more. V gene TRBV20-1 combines with J gene TRBJ1-5; D gene ambiguous. Germline-derived CDR1 and CDR2 are DFQATT and SNEGSKA (reference sequence). The V end was cut by 4 bases, the J end by 2 bases, with 9 bases between. There are 13 residues in the CDR3. Here the CDR3 reads CSAKKGGNQPQHF. DNA for the CDR3: TGCAGTGCTAAGAAGGGAGGCAATCAGCCCCAGCATTTT.

This clonotype was seen a few times. This sequence joins TRBV5-1 and TRBJ2-1, with TRBD1 identical over 11 bases. CDR3 length: 15 residues. CDR1 is SGHRS, CDR2 YFSETQ, per germline. J was trimmed by 6 bases and V by 3 bases; bases with no gene match: 5. The CDR3, as DNA: TGCGCCAGCAGCTGGGGGACAGGGGGGTTCAATGAGCAGTTCTTC. Translating it yields CASSWGTGGFNEQFF. The full variable domain, in which reference TRBV5-1 and TRBJ2-1 provide the parts outside the CDR3, is KAGVTQTPRYLIKTRGQQVTLSCSPISGHRSVSWYQQTPGQGLQFLFEYFSETQRNKGNFPGRFSGRQFSNSRSEMNVSTLELGDSALYLCASSWGTGGFNEQFFGPGTRLTVL.

The chain combines TRBV12-3 or TRBV12-4 with TRBJ2-5, with 10 bases aligning to TRBD2. V lost 7 bases, J lost 7 bases, and 12 bases stayed unmatched. The CDR3 runs 15 residues. This CDR3 is CASTRGSGGPGTQYF. The CDR3 bases are TGTGCCAGCACCCGGGGTAGCGGGGGGCCGGGGACCCAGTACTTC.

V and J are TRBV28 and TRBJ2-7, with D perhaps assigned TRBD1 or TRBD2 (5 bases each). CDR3 length: 14 amino acids. Germline lookup yields CDR1 MDHEN and CDR2 SYDVKM. Deletions cut 1 base from V and 0 bases from J, with 7 bases between. CDR3 sequence reads: CASSLLGDSYEQYF. In DNA form, the CDR3 reads TGTGCCAGCAGTTTATTGGGGGACTCCTACGAGCAGTACTTC.

This clonotype was seen only a few times. J is TRBJ2-3 and V is TRBV10-3; TRBD2 might be the D (6 bases). The CDR3 totals 17 residues. V was cut by 2 bases and J by 5 bases, with 20 bases left in between. Looked up from germline, CDR1 is ENHRY and CDR2 is SYGVKD. This CDR3 reads CAISEILSGPRGDTQYF. The CDR3 DNA reads as TGTGCCATCAGTGAGATCTTGAGCGGGCCCCGCGGAGATACGCAGTATTTT.

This chain joins TRBV3-1 and TRBJ2-3; D unclear. The CDR3 totals 15 residues. The V gene lost 1 base and the J gene lost 2 bases, with 10 bases spanning the gap. Germline V gives CDR1 LGHDT, CDR2 YNNKEL (reference sequence). Here the CDR3 DNA reads TGTGCCAGCAGCCAAGGTACCGACAACACAGATACGCAGTATTTT. This encodes CASSQGTDNTDTQYF.

The chain has TRBV5-1 and TRBJ2-7; possibly TRBD1 for D (6 bases). This CDR3 has 12 residues. Trimming cost V 4 bases and J 9 bases, with 14 bases left between them. Germline V gene sequence: CDR1 SGHRS, CDR2 YFSETQ. CDR3 coding DNA: TGCGCCAGCAGCCCCGACACAGGGAGGCAGTACTTC. This encodes CASSPDTGRQYF.

The rearrangement joins TRBV6-1 to TRBJ2-3; D perhaps matches TRBD2 (7 bases). The V end lost 5 bases, the J end lost 4 bases, and 16 bases lay between the germline ends. The CDR3 has 15 residues. Germline-derived CDR1 and CDR2 are MNHNS and SASEGT. CDR3 sequence reads: CASSPRVGGADTQYF. The CDR3 bases are TGTGCCAGCAGTCCTAGGGTAGGGGGGGCAGATACGCAGTATTTT.

In its sample, this clonotype was seen a few times. The chain couples TRBV6-2 or TRBV6-3 to TRBJ2-2, with D uncertain. The CDR3 has 16 residues. V was cut by 4 bases and J by 4 bases, with 16 bases left in between. Germline V lookup: CDR1 MNHEY, CDR2 SVGEGT. Written as DNA, the CDR3 is TGTGCCAGCAGTTCCGCGCTAGGCCAAGCCACCGGGGAGCTGTTTTTT. It is translated as CASSSALGQATGELFF.

This clonotype was counted a single time. The chain carries TRBV7-9 and TRBJ2-1; 11 nucleotides line up with TRBD2. This CDR3 region has 16 residues. V shed 0 bases, J shed 7 bases, and the junction held 5 bases outside the gene matches. The V gene's germline CDR1 is SEHNR and CDR2 FQNEAQ (reference sequence). CDR3 protein: CASSLAVLAGVNEQFF. CDR3 in DNA: TGTGCCAGCAGCTTAGCGGTACTAGCGGGAGTTAATGAGCAGTTCTTC. Drawing the rest from reference TRBV7-9 and TRBJ2-1, the complete variable domain is DTGVSQNPRHKITKRGQNVTFRCDPISEHNRLYWYRQTLGQGPEFLTYFQNEAQLEKSRLLSDRFSAERPKGSFSTLEIQRTEQGDSAMYLCASSLAVLAGVNEQFFGPGTRLTVL.

This clonotype was found a few times. The chain employs TRBV5-1 and TRBJ2-3; TRBD2 agrees at 15 bases. Germline CDR1 and CDR2: SGHRS and YFSETQ. The CDR3 runs 18 residues. Losses at the gene ends were 4 bases for V and 2 bases for J; bases not matched to a gene: 8. CDR3 nucleotide sequence: TGCGCCAGCAGCCCCACCGGGACTAGCGGGGGGATCACAGATACGCAGTATTTT. It codes for CASSPTGTSGGITDTQYF.

This chain connects TRBV30 to TRBJ1-5; D remains ambiguous. The length of the CDR3 is 13 residues. Deletions cut 3 bases from V and 1 base from J, with 7 bases between. Germline V gene data show CDR1 as GTSNPN and CDR2 as SVGIG (reference sequence). The CDR3 region is CAWSLQSNQPQHF. The CDR3 DNA follows: TGTGCCTGGAGCTTACAGAGCAATCAGCCCCAGCATTTT.

There are a few counts of this clonotype. The CDR3 protein is CSERGQMNTEAFF. For the CDR3, the DNA is TGCAGCGAAAGAGGGCAAATGAACACTGAAGCTTTCTTT. The chain is built from TRBV29-1 and TRBJ1-1; D is unresolved. V gave up 7 bases and J gave up 0 bases, with 12 bases separating them. Per the germline V gene, CDR1 is SQVTM and CDR2 is ANQGSEA. The CDR3 contains 13 residues.

On this clonotype: At one end the junction does not follow the germline gene, possibly because of a read error. The gene calls are TRBV20-1 and TRBJ1-2, with 9 nucleotides matching TRBD1. CDR3 length equals 14 residues. Per the germline V gene, CDR1 is DFQATT and CDR2 is SNEGSKA (reference sequence). The DNA of the CDR3 is TGCAGTGCCAGAGACACTACCGGGACAGGGAGATACACCTTC. This codes for CSARDTTGTGRYTF.

The V gene is TRBV6-5, the J gene TRBJ1-5, with D unresolved. The CDR3 has 12 amino acids. Germline lookup yields CDR1 MNHEY and CDR2 SVGAGI. The V end lost 5 bases, the J end lost 4 bases, and 6 bases lay between the germline ends. DNA of the CDR3: TGTGCCAGCAGTCGGCCGAATCAGCCCCAGCATTTT. Amino acid sequence: CASSRPNQPQHF.

This sequence joins TRBV5-1 and TRBJ1-1, with 7 bases fitting TRBD1. Per germline, CDR1 SGHRS and CDR2 YFSETQ. V gave up 3 bases and J gave up 0 bases; unmatched junction bases: 5. The length of the CDR3 is 15 residues. Written as DNA, the CDR3 is TGCGCCAGCAGCTGGGGACAGTCGCTGAACACTGAAGCTTTCTTT. Protein: CASSWGQSLNTEAFF.